This T cell receptor (beta chain) was identified in a study of blood T cell repertoires in COVID-19. This clone turned up a few times. Original data processing: Estimated nucleated cell counts came from reference gene primer amplification. The data were produced by immunoSEQ multiplex PCR, yet TCRdb's version contains in-frame clones alone and is incomplete. V and J calls and clone size come straight from that table; D and trimming were deduced from the DNA. The table lists around 150,000 clones, more than 75% of them singletons, with 2% to 2.5% in the top ten. V gave up 4 bases and J gave up 6 bases, with 14 bases separating them. Germline CDR1 SGHTS, CDR2 YDEGEE. The CDR3 spans 15 residues.

The specimen was peripheral blood. The V and J genes are TRBV5-8 and TRBJ1-6; TRBD1 is a possible D gene (6 bases). The clonotype originates from a man between 50 and 59 years old with active COVID-19. The CDR3 DNA is TGTGCCAGCAGCCTCAGAGAGGGGGTTAATTCACCCCTCCACTTT. Translated, it gives CASSLREGVNSPLHF.